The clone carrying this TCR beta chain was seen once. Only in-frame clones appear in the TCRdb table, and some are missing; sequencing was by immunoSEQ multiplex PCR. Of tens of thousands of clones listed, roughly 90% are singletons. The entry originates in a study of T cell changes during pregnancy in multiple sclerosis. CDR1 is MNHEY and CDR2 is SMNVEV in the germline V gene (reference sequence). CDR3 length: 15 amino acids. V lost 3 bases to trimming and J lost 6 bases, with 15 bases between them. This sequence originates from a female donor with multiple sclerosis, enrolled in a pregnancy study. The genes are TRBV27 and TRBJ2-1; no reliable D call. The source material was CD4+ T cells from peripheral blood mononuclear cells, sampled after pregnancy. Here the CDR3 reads CASSFIYGVRNEQFF. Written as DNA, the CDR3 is TGTGCCAGCAGTTTTATCTACGGTGTTCGCAATGAGCAGTTCTTC.